This paragraph reports one T cell receptor (beta chain). Sequencing used immunoSEQ multiplex PCR; TCRdb keeps in-frame clones, though not all of them. The profile shows around 30,000 clones, less than 85% of them singletons. The sample is drawn from a study of graft-versus-host responses after intestinal transplantation. Germline V gene data show CDR1 as SGHNT and CDR2 as YYREEE (reference sequence). The CDR3 has 13 residues. Between the trimmed V and J ends, which lost 2 bases and 7 bases, there was a span of 12 bases. The chain recombines TRBV5-4 with TRBJ1-2; the D gene is possibly TRBD1 (5 bases). The origin of this receptor is a human patient who received an intestinal transplant, so some T cells may come from the graft donor. This specimen consisted of PBMCs, obtained roughly 29 days after intestinal transplant. The CDR3 DNA reads as TGTGCCAGCAGCTTTCAGACAGACGGTGGCTACACCTTC. Its translation is CASSFQTDGGYTF.